This T cell receptor (beta chain) was found in a study of T cell responses to AZD1222 COVID-19 vaccine. Overall study results and limits: Donors, mostly white British, included more females; clonal diversity was possibly underestimated.

Some clones are missing from TCRdb's copy, which holds only in-frame ones; the method was immunoSEQ multiplex PCR. This sample yields 120,000 or so clones, of which 80% to 90% are seen a single time; about 8.6% belongs to the top ten. About this clone itself: The target antigen is unknown.

The sequenced sample was peripheral blood, obtained on day 0 of AZD1222 vaccination. The TCR comes from an adult in good health.

The CDR3 DNA is TGTGCCAGCAATGGGGCTCATAAAGAGACCCAGTACTTC. The encoded protein is CASNGAHKETQYF. V is TRBV2 and J is TRBJ2-5, with D maybe TRBD1 (5 bases). V was clipped by 7 bases and J by 3 bases, with 12 bases between them. Germline CDR1 is SNHLY and CDR2 is FYNNEI. CDR3 length: 13 residues.